Included here is one T cell receptor beta chain sequence, with context. These data come from a study of early T cells in non-severe SARS-CoV-2 infection. TCRdb re-called the 5' RACE reads through MiXCR, storing one row per CDR3 protein. The sample carries about 47,000 distinct CDR3 sequences, approximately 11% recorded once. Sequencing was done on a sample of whole blood. This TCR came from an adult who was a healthcare worker with PCR-confirmed SARS-CoV-2 infection or an uninfected control (not recorded which).

The CDR3 is CASSFSRDFDTDTQYF. The CDR3 nucleotides are TGTGCCAGCAGCTTTAGCCGGGACTTCGACACAGATACGCAGTATTTT. This chain uses TRBV9 with TRBJ2-3, with D maybe TRBD2 (6 bases). CDR1 SGDLS and CDR2 YYNGEE come from the germline V gene. The CDR3 is 16 amino acids. With 4 bases removed from V and 2 bases from J, the gap between germline ends came to 17 bases.